The present TCR beta chain was sequenced within a study of T cells in Graves' hyperthyroidism and ophthalmopathy. Overall study: Peripheral blood was taken when the disease was first diagnosed, before any treatment began. Broader study findings: Ophthalmopathy was separated from stable hyperthyroidism by a 13 V-J model.

Amplification of TCR beta CDR3 regions used RNA as the template. During a first-round RT-PCR of the TCR CDR3, the HTBI primer set was used. TCRdb re-analysed the multiplex PCR reads in MiXCR, keeping a single row per CDR3 protein. The sample has a few hundred thousand distinct CDR3 sequences; about 13% are singletons. No progression to ophthalmopathy during 18 months of follow-up defined stable disease. More than 8 ml fresh peripheral blood yielded the PBMCs. Remarks on this clonotype: What it binds is not known.

The CDR3 is 13 amino acids. The V and J ends lost 5 bases and 6 bases, in that order; junction bases with no gene match: 4. Germline CDR1 and CDR2: MDHEN and SYDVKM. Sequenced sample: blood. This chain joins TRBV28 and TRBJ2-5, with TRBD2 matching 9 bases. This receptor was identified in a woman younger than 30 with Graves' hyperthyroidism. CDR3 loop: CASSALAGQTQYF. Written as DNA, the CDR3 is TGTGCCAGCAGTGCCCTAGCGGGACAGACCCAGTACTTC.